This T cell receptor (beta chain) originates from a study of cytomegalovirus exposure and HLA in healthy donors. General study findings and limits: In the 120 or so validation repertoires, just under 95% of cluster scores exceeded 0, per a later analysis. 150 to 200 TCR beta chains were listed as cytomegalovirus-associated. Despite most TCR sequences being rare, some public TCRs occurred in many donors. CMV antigen specificity of a few CMV-associated chains was confirmed in vitro.

Turning to this clone: Its target is unknown.

Measured with immunoSEQ multiplex PCR; TCRdb has only the in-frame clones, and not every one. The repertoire holds around 150,000 clones, with roughly 90% as singletons. The source of this sequence is a woman younger than 35 in good health and CMV-seronegative. Sequencing was carried out using PBMCs.

CDR3 region: CASSVGLAAYNEQFF. The CDR3 nucleotides read TGTGCCAGCAGCGTAGGGCTAGCGGCTTACAATGAGCAGTTCTTC. The V gene is TRBV9, the J gene TRBJ2-1, with 7 bases matching TRBD2. The germline V gene encodes CDR1 SGDLS and CDR2 YYNGEE. This CDR3 is 15 amino acids long. Unmatched junction bases numbered 4, after V lost 0 bases and J lost 4 bases.